The 21 T cell receptor beta chains below come from one sample, sequenced in a study of blood T cells in healthy people across ages. Then a second PCR, running about 6 to 11 cycles, was carried out with a sample-barcoded 5' primer and a J-beta primer mix. One entry per CDR3 protein, called by TCRdb with MiXCR from the 5' RACE reads. Found here are fewer than 2,000,000 distinct CDR3 sequences, about 39% of them singletons; the top ten hold under 25%. The sample taken for sequencing was blood. The source is a human donor in good health.

This clonotype was picked up a small number of times. This chain uses TRBV24-1 with TRBJ2-5; unclear D gene. Judging by the DNA end, TRBJ2-7 fits better; the J call may be wrong. Per the germline V gene, CDR1 is KGHDR and CDR2 is SFDVKD. CDR3 size: 17 residues. CDR3 in amino acids: CATSDFGRQAQLYEQYF. DNA for the CDR3: TGTGCCACCAGTGATTTCGGCAGGCAGGCGCAACTCTACGAGCAGTACTTC.

A remark on this clonotype: At one end the junction does not follow the germline gene, possibly because of a read error. This chain uses TRBV20-1 with TRBJ1-4, with 7 bases aligning to TRBD1. From germline, CDR1 is DFQATT and CDR2 SNEGSKA (reference sequence). CDR3 length: 19 amino acids. CDR3 DNA sequence: TGCAGTGCTAGACCTACGACAGGGCGGCCTTTGGGGGCTAATGAAAAACTGTATTTT. Residues: CSARPTTGRPLGANEKLYF.

The sample holds a few counts of this clonotype. The chain uses TRBV7-2 and TRBJ2-3, with 15 bases aligning to TRBD2. The J segment lost 3 bases and the V segment lost 3 bases, leaving 10 bases of the junction unmatched. Germline loops: CDR1 SGHTA, CDR2 FQGNSA. CDR3 size: 19 residues. The CDR3 region has the DNA TGTGCCAGCAGCTTCCCCGCCGGACTAGCGGGGGGGGAGACAGATACGCAGTATTTT. Its translation is CASSFPAGLAGGETDTQYF.

This clonotype has just a few counts. The genes are TRBV9 and TRBJ1-1; TRBD1 matches at 8 bases. Germline values: CDR1 SGDLS, CDR2 YYNGEE. The junction had 3 bases not matched to a gene; V was cut back by 2 bases and J by 3 bases. The length of the CDR3 is 14 residues. CDR3 residues: CASSVRGLDTEAFF. The DNA for the CDR3 is TGTGCCAGCAGCGTCAGGGGGCTGGACACTGAAGCTTTCTTT.

This clonotype was seen more than once but under ten times. The chain is built from TRBV7-9 and TRBJ1-6; possible D gene TRBD1, 5 bases. The CDR3 sequence is 15 residues long. Between the trimmed V and J ends, which lost 5 bases and 11 bases, there was a span of 19 bases. Per germline, CDR1 SEHNR and CDR2 FQNEAQ (reference sequence). CDR3 sequence reads: CASSLGEKVVAPLHF. DNA for the CDR3: TGTGCCAGCAGCCTAGGGGAAAAGGTTGTTGCACCCCTCCACTTT. The full variable domain, completed using reference TRBV7-9 and TRBJ1-6, is DTGVSQNPRHKITKRGQNVTFRCDPISEHNRLYWYRQTLGQGPEFLTYFQNEAQLEKSRLLSDRFSAERPKGSFSTLEIQRTEQGDSAMYLCASSLGEKVVAPLHFGNGTRLTVT.

This clonotype was found many times. This chain joins TRBV12-3 or TRBV12-4 and TRBJ1-5; TRBD1 might be the D (5 bases). Trimming took off 1 base at V and 4 bases at J, with 11 bases between the two ends. CDR3 length: 15 residues. The CDR3, as DNA: TGTGCCAGCAGTTTAGGTCACCAGGGTAATCAGCCCCAGCATTTT. Its translation: CASSLGHQGNQPQHF.

The chain couples TRBV12-3 or TRBV12-4 to TRBJ1-1; TRBD1 agrees at 7 bases. V shed 4 bases and J 1 base; nucleotides not matched to a gene: 6. CDR3 length: 15 amino acids. The CDR3 nucleotides read TGTGCCAGCAGTTACGGGACAGCTCGGAACACTGAAGCTTTCTTT. Residues: CASSYGTARNTEAFF.

This clonotype was detected only a few times. The chain carries TRBV20-1 and TRBJ2-1; the D gene is possibly TRBD2 (5 bases). CDR1 DFQATT and CDR2 SNEGSKA come from the germline V gene (reference sequence). The CDR3 length is 16 residues. The CDR3 DNA is TGCAGACCCCACGGCCGCCTTTCGGGAATCTACAATGAGCAGTTCTTC. Translation gives CRPHGRLSGIYNEQFF.

There are a few counts of this clonotype. The J gene is TRBJ2-1, the V gene TRBV6-5; 9 bases line up with TRBD2. Germline values: CDR1 MNHEY, CDR2 SVGAGI. With V trimmed by 6 bases and J by 5 bases, 11 bases remained unmatched. CDR3 length: 16 residues. This chain's CDR3 is CASRWYSGGEHNEQFF. CDR3 DNA sequence: TGTGCCAGCAGGTGGTATAGCGGGGGCGAACACAATGAGCAGTTCTTC.

This sequence joins TRBV3-1 and TRBJ2-5; no clear D gene. CDR1 is LGHDT, CDR2 YNNKEL, per germline (reference sequence). V was clipped by 4 bases and J by 5 bases, with 8 bases between them. The CDR3 covers 12 residues. CDR3 sequence: CASSRAVETQYF. As DNA, the CDR3 is TGTGCCAGCAGCCGCGCCGTGGAGACCCAGTACTTC.

This clonotype was seen many times. The chain is built from TRBV7-2 and TRBJ1-1; no reliable D call. With 5 bases removed from V and 0 bases from J, the gap between germline ends came to 7 bases. Germline CDR1 SGHTA, CDR2 FQGNSA. This CDR3 spans 13 amino acids. The CDR3 reads CASSPRLNTEAFF. The DNA of the CDR3 is TGTGCCAGCAGCCCCCGGCTGAACACTGAAGCTTTCTTT.

This clonotype was seen just once. CDR3 nucleotides: TGTGCCACCAGCAGAGAAGGTCACGGAGCCTACGAGCAGTACTTC. It codes for CATSREGHGAYEQYF. V is TRBV15 and J is TRBJ2-5; D unresolved. The J call is uncertain, as TRBJ2-7 better fits the DNA end. The germline V gene encodes CDR1 LNHNV and CDR2 YYDKDF (reference sequence). The CDR3 length is 15 residues.

The table lists this clonotype with many counts. The chain combines TRBV28 with TRBJ2-7; D unresolved. Germline values: CDR1 MDHEN, CDR2 SYDVKM. Trimming took off 5 bases at V and 2 bases at J, with 13 bases between the two ends. The CDR3 consists of 14 residues. The CDR3 protein is CASSAKDGTYEQYF. CDR3 DNA: TGTGCCAGCAGTGCCAAGGACGGAACCTACGAGCAGTACTTC.

Turning to this clonotype: Here the CDR3 omits its conserved ending phenylalanine or tryptophan, so a read error is the likely source. The chain uses TRBV7-9 and TRBJ2-5, with D perhaps matching TRBD2 (6 bases). The CDR3 has 14 amino acids. Trimming took off 1 base at V and 2 bases at J, with 8 bases between the two ends. Germline loops: CDR1 SEHNR, CDR2 FQNEAQ (reference sequence). Here the CDR3 DNA reads TGTGCCAGCAGCTTAGGGGGAGGACAAGAGACCCAGTACGTC. It specifies CASSLGGGQETQYV.

This clonotype was picked up a small number of times. V and J are TRBV5-1 and TRBJ2-7, with D unresolved. From germline, CDR1 is SGHRS and CDR2 YFSETQ. This CDR3 contains 15 residues. Trimming left V 0 bases short and J 5 bases short, with 15 bases between. This CDR3 reads CASSLAPGQGDEQYF. For the CDR3, the DNA is TGCGCCAGCAGCTTGGCCCCCGGCCAAGGCGACGAGCAGTACTTC. The complete variable domain, with remaining parts taken from reference TRBV5-1 and TRBJ2-7, reads KAGVTQTPRYLIKTRGQQVTLSCSPISGHRSVSWYQQTPGQGLQFLFEYFSETQRNKGNFPGRFSGRQFSNSRSEMNVSTLELGDSALYLCASSLAPGQGDEQYFGPGTRLTVT.

This clonotype was seen only a few times. The rearrangement joins TRBV2 to TRBJ1-2; D gene uncertain. Trimming cost V 5 bases and J 2 bases, with 9 bases left between them. The CDR3 consists of 13 residues. Germline V gene data show CDR1 as SNHLY and CDR2 as FYNNEI. CDR3 protein: CASSWGLNYGYTF. DNA of the CDR3: TGTGCCAGCAGTTGGGGATTGAACTATGGCTACACCTTC.

The chain combines TRBV7-9 with TRBJ2-3; 8 bases map to TRBD1. The germline CDR1 and CDR2 sequences are SEHNR and FQNEAQ (reference sequence). CDR3 size: 15 residues. Losses at the gene ends were 5 bases for V and 5 bases for J; bases not matched to a gene: 9. The CDR3 region has the DNA TGTGCCAGCAGCACGACAGGGGTCGGGAAAGATACGCAGTATTTT. This encodes CASSTTGVGKDTQYF.

Only a few counts were recorded for this clonotype. This rearrangement joins TRBV11-2 to TRBJ2-4; D is undetermined. CDR3 length: 17 residues. V lost 2 bases and J lost 0, with 14 bases in between. Germline loops: CDR1 SGHAT, CDR2 FQNNGV. CDR3 DNA sequence: TGTGCCAGCAGCTTAAAGGTGACCGGTTTAGCCAAAAACATTCAGTACTTC. Translating gives CASSLKVTGLAKNIQYF.

As to this clonotype: The junction shows a germline mismatch at one end, possibly a read error. The V gene is TRBV7-2, the J gene TRBJ2-4; D possibly uses TRBD1 or TRBD2 (7 bases each). Per germline, CDR1 SGHTA and CDR2 FQGNSA. This CDR3 contains 15 residues. The CDR3 spells CASSPGGGAKSIQYF. As DNA, the CDR3 is TGTGCCAGCAGCCCAGGGGGGGGAGCCAAAAGCATTCAGTACTTC.

The chain links TRBV20-1 to TRBJ1-2; the match to TRBD1 covers 7 bases. V lost 6 bases to trimming and J lost 1 base; unmatched junction nucleotides: 11. The V gene's germline CDR1 is DFQATT and CDR2 SNEGSKA (reference sequence). CDR3 length: 15 amino acids. The CDR3 reads CSASGRGRDNYGYTF. The CDR3 DNA sequence: TGCAGTGCCTCGGGTAGGGGGCGGGATAACTATGGCTACACCTTC.

V is TRBV20-1 and J is TRBJ2-1, with 9 bases fitting TRBD2. V shed 5 bases, J shed 10 bases, and the junction held 9 bases outside the gene matches. Per the germline V gene, CDR1 is DFQATT and CDR2 is SNEGSKA (reference sequence). This CDR3 is built from 13 residues. The CDR3 region is CSALRLAGREQFF. In DNA form, the CDR3 reads TGCAGTGCTCTACGGCTAGCGGGGCGGGAGCAGTTCTTC.